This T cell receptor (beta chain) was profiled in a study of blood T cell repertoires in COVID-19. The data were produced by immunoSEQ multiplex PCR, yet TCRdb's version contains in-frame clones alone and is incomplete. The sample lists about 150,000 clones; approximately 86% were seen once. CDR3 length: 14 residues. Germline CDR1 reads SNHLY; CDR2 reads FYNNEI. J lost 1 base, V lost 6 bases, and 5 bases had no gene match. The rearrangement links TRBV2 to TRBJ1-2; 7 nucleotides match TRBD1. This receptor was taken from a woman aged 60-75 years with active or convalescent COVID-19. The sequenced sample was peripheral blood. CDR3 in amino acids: CASSLGQLNYGYTF. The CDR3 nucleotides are TGTGCCAGCAGCTTGGGACAGCTTAACTATGGCTACACCTTC.